The 28 T cell receptor beta chains reported below all come from one sample, sequenced in a study of blood T cells in healthy people across ages. A second PCR, run for about 6 to 11 cycles, used a sample-barcoded 5' primer plus a J-beta primer mix. Via MiXCR, TCRdb re-called the 5' RACE reads, giving one row per CDR3 protein. Found here are 650,000 to 800,000 distinct CDR3 sequences, under 65% of them singletons; the top ten hold roughly 14%. The sample consisted of blood. The receptors stem from an elderly woman in good health.

The rearrangement joins TRBV5-1 to TRBJ2-5, with TRBD2 matching over 13 bases. Germline V CDR1 and CDR2: SGHRS, YFSETQ. J lost 2 bases, V lost 2 bases, and 3 bases had no gene match. The CDR3 sequence is 16 residues long. The CDR3, as DNA: TGCGCCAGCAGCTTACTACTAGCGGGAGGGCAAGAGACCCAGTACTTC. It translates to CASSLLLAGGQETQYF.

This clonotype was seen at least ten times. The chain recombines TRBV11-2 with TRBJ2-1; D is possibly TRBD2 (6 bases). CDR1 SGHAT and CDR2 FQNNGV come from the germline V gene. The CDR3 is 14 amino acids. The V end was cut by 0 bases, the J end by 11 bases, with 14 bases between. CDR3 sequence: CASSLEKGGRKQFF. CDR3 nucleotide sequence: TGTGCCAGCAGCTTAGAGAAGGGAGGTCGAAAGCAGTTCTTC.

This clonotype has more than one count but fewer than ten. V usage is TRBV6-5 and J usage is TRBJ2-3; 7 bases align to TRBD2. The CDR3 has 18 amino acids. CDR1 and CDR2 (germline): MNHEY, SVGAGI. Trimming removed 2 bases from V and 5 bases from J; junction bases left unmatched: 16. CDR3 region: CASSYRGGVGGGLDTQYF. The CDR3 DNA reads as TGTGCCAGCAGTTACAGGGGAGGTGTGGGGGGGGGACTAGATACGCAGTATTTT.

Many counts were recorded for this clonotype. V is TRBV13 and J is TRBJ2-5; 7 bases are a match to TRBD1. The CDR3 consists of 14 residues. CDR1 PRHDT and CDR2 FYEKMQ come from the germline V gene (reference sequence). V was pared by 4 bases and J by 4 bases, with 6 bases of the junction left unmatched. CDR3 in amino acids: CASSSTRQGETQYF. CDR3 coding DNA: TGTGCCAGCAGCTCCACCCGACAGGGAGAGACCCAGTACTTC.

The chain links TRBV30 to TRBJ2-1; TRBD2 matches at 8 bases. The CDR3 is made up of 13 amino acids. V lost 0 bases to trimming and J lost 15 bases; unmatched junction nucleotides: 10. The germline V gene has CDR1 GTSNPN and CDR2 SVGIG (reference sequence). Here the CDR3 reads CAWSVRRGTSSFF. CDR3 sequence (DNA): TGTGCCTGGAGTGTAAGAAGAGGGACTAGTTCGTTCTTC.

This clonotype was observed many times. The chain has TRBV29-1 and TRBJ2-7, with 8 bases identical to TRBD1. This CDR3 contains 14 residues. Germline V gene lookup returns CDR1 SQVTM and CDR2 ANQGSEA. V gave up 4 bases and J gave up 2 bases; unmatched junction bases: 7. CDR3 residues: CSVAAGTGTYEQYF. The CDR3 DNA reads TGCAGCGTTGCCGCCGGGACAGGCACCTACGAGCAGTACTTC.

This clonotype was recorded only once. With a much larger clone just one base away, this may be a read error. The rearrangement joins TRBV20-1 to TRBJ1-6, with 7 bases aligning to TRBD1. Germline assignment: CDR1 DFQATT and CDR2 SNEGSKA (reference sequence). This CDR3 spans 12 amino acids. CDR3 protein: CCSTGNDSPLHF. CDR3 DNA sequence: TGCTGCTCGACAGGGAACGATTCACCCCTCCACTTT.

This clonotype occurred many times. J is TRBJ2-7 and V is TRBV3-1, with TRBD2 as a possible D gene (6 bases). Germline lookup yields CDR1 LGHDT and CDR2 YNNKEL (reference sequence). CDR3 length: 15 residues. V was clipped by 4 bases and J by 0 bases, with 13 bases between them. CDR3 amino acids: CASSRRASDSYEQYF. Written as DNA, the CDR3 is TGTGCCAGCAGCCGCCGGGCTAGCGACTCCTACGAGCAGTACTTC.

The chain has TRBV20-1 and TRBJ2-3; no reliable D call. Trimming removed 1 base at V and 1 base at J, with 15 bases between. Germline loops: CDR1 DFQATT, CDR2 SNEGSKA (reference sequence). The CDR3 is 16 residues long. CDR3 in amino acids: CSARAPTEKGTDTQYF. CDR3 DNA sequence: TGCAGTGCTAGAGCCCCTACAGAGAAGGGCACAGATACGCAGTATTTT.

Ten or more counts support this clonotype. The CDR3 DNA sequence: TGTGCCAGCAGTTTACGTAGACAGGGGGGCGAGCAGTACTTC. Its translation is CASSLRRQGGEQYF. The V call is TRBV27, the J call TRBJ2-7; 9 nucleotides align to TRBD1. The CDR3 loop spans 14 amino acids. Trimming cost V 2 bases and J 6 bases; bases outside gene matches: 5. The V gene's germline CDR1 is MNHEY and CDR2 SMNVEV (reference sequence).

The CDR3: CASSRRENEYF. The CDR3 DNA reads as TGTGCCAGCAGCCGCCGGGAAAACGAGTACTTC. The rearrangement links TRBV5-5 to TRBJ2-5, with D possibly TRBD2 on 5 matching bases. The CDR3 extends over 11 amino acids. V was trimmed by 4 bases and J by 12 bases, leaving 13 bases between them. CDR1 and CDR2 from the germline V gene are SGHKS and YYEKEE (reference sequence).

This clonotype was counted many times. The chain joins TRBV6-5 to TRBJ1-3; D unclear. Germline loops: CDR1 MNHEY, CDR2 SVGAGI. Trimming removed 2 bases from V and 2 bases from J, with 10 bases in between. This CDR3 has 15 residues. Here the CDR3 reads CASSYDWRAGNTIYF. CDR3 bases: TGTGCCAGCAGTTACGACTGGAGGGCTGGAAACACCATATATTTT.

The chain joins TRBV25-1 to TRBJ1-6; D is possibly TRBD1 (6 bases). With 3 bases removed from V and 7 bases from J, the gap between germline ends came to 10 bases. The germline V gene has CDR1 MGHDK and CDR2 SYGVNS. The CDR3 spans 14 residues. CDR3 residues: CASSEGARNSPLHF. The CDR3, as DNA: TGTGCCAGCAGTGAGGGGGCGCGGAATTCACCCCTCCACTTT.

In the case of this clonotype: With a much larger clone just one base away, this may be a read error. The rearrangement joins TRBV20-1 to TRBJ2-3; D gene uncertain. The CDR3 runs to 14 residues. Germline loops: CDR1 DFQATT, CDR2 SNEGSKA (reference sequence). The CDR3 DNA sequence: TGCAGTGCGAGAGGACCGCTTGGAACAGAGACGCAGTATTTT. This translates into CSARGPLGTETQYF.

This clonotype was picked up many times. The chain carries TRBV6-5 and TRBJ2-5; tentative D call: TRBD2 (5 bases). Trimming took 6 bases from V and 2 from J, leaving 10 bases between them. The CDR3 is 13 residues long. From germline, CDR1 is MNHEY and CDR2 SVGAGI. As DNA, the CDR3 is TGTGCCAGCAGGCGGGCTCGGCAAGAGACCCAGTACTTC. This encodes CASRRARQETQYF.

The gene calls are TRBV5-5 and TRBJ1-4, with D possibly TRBD1 on 6 matching bases. The CDR3 is 15 amino acids. Germline CDR1 SGHKS, CDR2 YYEKEE (reference sequence). V lost 2 bases and J 11 bases, leaving 19 bases between the germline ends. The CDR3: CASSFLDREARKLFF. For the CDR3, the DNA is TGTGCCAGCAGCTTCCTGGACAGAGAGGCGCGGAAACTGTTTTTT.

The chain couples TRBV4-2 to TRBJ1-2, with D unclear. The CDR3 runs 14 residues. V was shortened by 2 bases and J by 3 bases, with 10 bases between the two germline ends. Germline assignment: CDR1 LGHNA and CDR2 YNFKEQ. The CDR3 coding sequence is TGTGCCAGCAGCCAACCGGAGGGTCACTATGGCTACACCTTC. The encoded protein is CASSQPEGHYGYTF.

A note on this clonotype: A read error is possible here, since a much larger clone lies one base away. This chain links TRBV13 with TRBJ2-1; TRBD1 aligns across 7 bases. The CDR3 is made up of 15 amino acids. V lost 0 bases, J lost 6 bases, and 5 bases stayed unmatched. CDR1 is PRHDT and CDR2 is FYEKMQ in the germline V gene (reference sequence). The CDR3 sequence is CASSLGSGQSNEQFF. For the CDR3, the DNA is TGTGCCAGCAGCTTAGGATCGGGACAGAGCAATGAGCAGTTCTTC.

This chain joins TRBV7-2 and TRBJ1-2; D not certain. The V and J ends lost 7 bases and 5 bases respectively, with 14 bases between them. Germline V gives CDR1 SGHTA, CDR2 FQGNSA. The CDR3 is 13 residues long. The CDR3 sequence: CASTETPGYGYTF. In DNA, the CDR3 is TGTGCCAGCACAGAGACGCCGGGATATGGCTACACCTTC.

This chain joins TRBV24-1 and TRBJ2-1; the match to TRBD1 covers 8 bases. Germline loops: CDR1 KGHDR, CDR2 SFDVKD. V shed 3 bases and J 4 bases; nucleotides not matched to a gene: 7. There are 16 residues in the CDR3. The chain's CDR3 is CATSDGDRGPYNEQFF. The CDR3 DNA reads as TGTGCCACCAGTGATGGAGACAGGGGTCCATACAATGAGCAGTTCTTC.

The chain combines TRBV9 with TRBJ1-5, with TRBD1 matching over 7 bases. The CDR3 is 16 amino acids. The germline V gene encodes CDR1 SGDLS and CDR2 YYNGEE. Trimming at V came to 2 bases and at J to 4 bases, leaving 9 bases not matched to a gene. The CDR3 here is CASSVGGGGHNQPQHF. In nucleotides, the CDR3 is TGTGCCAGCAGCGTGGGAGGGGGCGGGCATAATCAGCCCCAGCATTTT.

This clonotype was recorded at least ten times. The rearrangement uses TRBV11-2 and TRBJ1-1; 8 bases fit TRBD1. The ends lost 1 base at V and 11 bases at J; junction bases unmatched: 12. CDR3 length: 15 residues. From germline, CDR1 is SGHAT and CDR2 FQNNGV. CDR3 bases: TGTGCCAGCAGCTTAGTCGGGCCAGGGGGCTATCCCGCTTTCTTT. This encodes CASSLVGPGGYPAFF.

This chain connects TRBV6-1 to TRBJ2-5; D is perhaps TRBD2 (5 bases). The V end lost 7 bases, the J end lost 1 base, and 10 bases lay between the germline ends. CDR3 length equals 13 residues. Per the germline V gene, CDR1 is MNHNS and CDR2 is SASEGT. The CDR3 reads CASMRVFQETQYF. The DNA of the CDR3 is TGTGCCAGCATGAGGGTGTTCCAAGAGACCCAGTACTTC.

The chain recombines TRBV20-1 with TRBJ2-1; 9 bases map to TRBD2. J gave up 6 bases and V 4 bases, and 10 bases lay outside the gene matches. The CDR3 has 15 residues. Germline-derived CDR1 and CDR2 are DFQATT and SNEGSKA (reference sequence). The chain's CDR3 is CSATKAGGPGNEQFF. CDR3 sequence (DNA): TGCAGTGCTACCAAGGCGGGGGGGCCGGGCAATGAGCAGTTCTTC.

A remark on this clonotype: The germline gene is not matched at one end of the junction; a read error may be the cause. The rearrangement joins TRBV20-1 to TRBJ1-2; unclear D gene. The CDR3 consists of 13 residues. CDR1 and CDR2 from the germline V gene are DFQATT and SNEGSKA (reference sequence). The CDR3 coding sequence is TGCAGTACTAGTATCGGAACTAACTATGGCTACACCTTC. As protein: CSTSIGTNYGYTF.

On this clonotype itself: A much larger clone lies one base from this, so it may be a read error. This chain links TRBV7-9 with TRBJ2-3; possibly TRBD1 or TRBD2 for D (7 bases each). The CDR3 is 14 amino acids. CDR1 and CDR2 (germline): SEHNR, FQNEAQ (reference sequence). The CDR3 protein is CTSSGTASTDTQYF. The CDR3 nucleotides are TGTACCAGCAGCGGGACAGCAAGCACAGATACGCAGTATTTT. Complete variable domain (other parts from reference TRBV7-9 and TRBJ2-3): DTGVSQNPRHKITKRGQNVTFRCDPISEHNRLYWYRQTLGQGPEFLTYFQNEAQLEKSRLLSDRFSAERPKGSFSTLEIQRTEQGDSAMYLCTSSGTASTDTQYFGPGTRLTVL.

This clonotype has a handful of counts. J is TRBJ1-5 and V is TRBV20-1, with D tentatively TRBD1 (6 bases). The V end was cut by 3 bases, the J end by 9 bases, with 15 bases between. The CDR3 totals 13 residues. Germline V gene lookup returns CDR1 DFQATT and CDR2 SNEGSKA (reference sequence). CDR3 amino acids: CSARKTQGGPQHF. Here the CDR3 DNA reads TGCAGTGCTAGGAAAACACAGGGAGGGCCCCAGCATTTT.

This clonotype has only a few counts. The chain has TRBV2 and TRBJ2-5; no firm D call. V was pared by 2 bases and J by 5 bases, with 9 bases between. Germline V CDR1 and CDR2: SNHLY, FYNNEI. The CDR3 is 13 amino acids. CDR3 nucleotide sequence: TGTGCCAGCAGTGAACCTAATGGGGAGACCCAGTACTTC. Translating it yields CASSEPNGETQYF.